This is a list of T cell receptor beta chains from one sample in a study of cytotoxic CD8 clonotypes in ibrutinib-treated CLL. This table comes from immunoSEQ multiplex PCR, and its TCRdb copy is limited to in-frame clones, with some not included. This sample has a few hundred thousand clones; roughly 80% occur once, and the top ten carry over 6.5%. The sample was PBMCs, taken before ibrutinib treatment. Receptor source: a human donor with chronic lymphocytic leukemia. The conserved cysteine and the conserved F or W are not part of the CDR3 here. Each record gives: D gene, V gene, CDR3 protein. The D gene is left open where the match is weak.

TRBD1 TRBV30 AWSAGQGTTNEKLF
NA TRBV2 ASSGDGWFQYEQY
NA TRBV4-2 ASNQVIPTRNTEAF
TRBD1 TRBV10-3 AIRDGQGANTGELF
TRBD2 TRBV4-2 ASSQDLVGGPYNEQF
TRBD2 TRBV30 AWSVLAGSLSLTGELF
TRBD1 TRBV7-9 ASSLGTGGFVETQY
TRBD2 TRBV4-3 ASSPPGLPYNEQF
TRBD1 TRBV15 ATSRYQSGQGKGGYT
NA TRBV28 ASSLPTITGELF
NA TRBV4-1 ASSQVMLGAQADTQY
TRBD2 TRBV4-3 ASSQVWTSVIGELF
TRBD1 TRBV4-3 ASSPGTAIWEQY
NA TRBV7-2 ASSLYRTENTEAF
NA TRBV18 ASLQYDLSSYNEQF
NA TRBV4-3 ASSQVPRWPQH
NA TRBV7-2 ASSPMVGNPNTEAF
TRBD1 TRBV4-1 ASSQPDRGYQPQH
NA TRBV18 ASSPDSQGPNYGYT
NA TRBV7-9 ASSPRGQMNTGELF
NA TRBV7-2 ASSRRGGAWGNTEAF
NA TRBV4-2 ASSQEGDSNTGELF
TRBD1 TRBV5-4 ASSIGITRTGGEQY
NA TRBV6-5 ASSPDAGGNEKLF
NA TRBV19 ASTPQKNTEAF
NA TRBV15 ATSRGGTEAYEQY
NA TRBV7-9 ASSAGQLYNEQF
NA TRBV7-6 ASSLNPNEQF
NA TRBV2 ASSDWGNYGYT
NA TRBV7-2 ASSFPSRAFTYEQY
NA TRBV11-3 ASSLSDANYGYT
TRBD2 TRBV9 ASSVAGTSFGEQY
NA TRBV7-9 ASSDRNTDTQY
NA TRBV7-9 ASSLVGQYTNEQF
TRBD1 TRBV9 ASSEGQGSGNTIY
NA TRBV6-5 ASSLDKAYMSEAF
NA TRBV6-5 ASSRSPPYEQY
NA TRBV30 AWSMRDTEAF
TRBD2 TRBV16 ASSRSPGAGLAGYEQY
NA TRBV11-2 ASSLGAFNTEAF
NA TRBV28 ASSLAQGAYYGYT
TRBD1 TRBV19 ASSPQGDYGYT
NA TRBV7-2 ASSLSGSLNTEAF
TRBD2 TRBV19 ASSENAGATYEQY
NA TRBV25-1 ASSEWTENQPQH
TRBD1 TRBV10-3 AISAQGAYEQY
NA TRBV7-8 ASSNRFRVAYEQY
TRBD1 TRBV5-1 ASSIRQGYVEQY
NA TRBV15 ATSRDPSGTQY